This T cell receptor beta chain was sequenced in a study of blood T cell repertoires in COVID-19. Study background: Whether acute or convalescent, the COVID-19 samples came from the United States, Italy and Spain. PBMCs, B-cell-depleted T cells, or T cells were the source of the cDNA or gDNA that made up the material.

This clone was counted a single time. In germline, CDR1 is MNHEY, CDR2 SVGAGI. The CDR3 is 14 residues long. Trimming removed 5 bases from V and 4 bases from J, with 15 bases in between. Per the authors' pipeline: Researchers report that nucleated cell counts were estimated from reference gene primer amplification. The repertoire was sequenced with immunoSEQ multiplex PCR; TCRdb's copy has only in-frame clones and lacks some. Clone size and V and J calls were adopted from that table, with D and trimming inferred from the DNA. The data contain roughly 200,000 clones, over 75% of them seen just once; the ten biggest clones take up around 5.9%.

The sequence was collected from a woman aged 35 to 49 who had recovered from COVID-19. Sequencing was done on a sample of peripheral blood. The chain is built from TRBV6-5 and TRBJ2-7; a weak D match, TRBD1 (6 bases). DNA of the CDR3: TGTGCCAGCAGTCGAGACAGGTTTCGATACGAGCAGTACTTC. Amino acids: CASSRDRFRYEQYF.